The clone carrying this TCR beta chain has a handful of counts. This sample is drawn from a study of shared clonotypes between healthy human individuals. The length of the CDR3 is 16 residues. In the sorted-subset replicate PCRs, roughly 210 ng DNA, 25,000 to 35,000 T cell genomes, was used. Authors' analysis steps: Quality scores were absent from the junction-only immunoSEQ sequences, so filtering differed. Profiling relied on immunoSEQ multiplex PCR, and the TCRdb table lists in-frame clones only, not all of them. The V and J calls and clone size were taken over from that table, and D and trimming were inferred from the DNA. Of hundreds of thousands of clones listed, more than 70% are singletons.

This chain links TRBV21-1 with TRBJ2-4; the D segment call TRBD2 is taken from the table without a DNA check. TRBV21-1 is tagged as a pseudogene. Sequencing input: memory CD4+ T cells sorted from blood. Subset given: CD45RA-negative fraction. The receptor was isolated from a woman in her thirties in good health. CDR3 loop: CASAPGGREAKNIQYF. In nucleotides, the CDR3 is TGTGCCAGCGCCCCAGGTGGGAGGGAAGCCAAAAACATTCAGTACTTC.